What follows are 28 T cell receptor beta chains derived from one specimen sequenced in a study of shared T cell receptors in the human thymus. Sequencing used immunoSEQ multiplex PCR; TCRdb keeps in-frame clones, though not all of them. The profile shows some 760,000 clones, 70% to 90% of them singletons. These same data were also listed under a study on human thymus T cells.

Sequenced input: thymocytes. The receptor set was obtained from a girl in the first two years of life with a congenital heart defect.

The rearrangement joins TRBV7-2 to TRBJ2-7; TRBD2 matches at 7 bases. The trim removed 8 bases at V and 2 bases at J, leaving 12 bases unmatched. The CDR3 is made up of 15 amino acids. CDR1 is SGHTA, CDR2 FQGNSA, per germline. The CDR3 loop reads CASGKGTTYTYEQYF. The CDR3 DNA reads TGTGCCAGCGGCAAGGGGACTACCTACACCTACGAGCAGTACTTC.

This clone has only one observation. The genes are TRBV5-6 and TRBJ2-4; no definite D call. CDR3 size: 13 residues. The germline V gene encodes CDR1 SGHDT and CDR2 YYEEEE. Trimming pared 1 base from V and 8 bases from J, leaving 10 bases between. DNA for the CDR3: TGTGCCAGCAGCTTGTTCCTTGGAGACATTCAGTACTTC. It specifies CASSLFLGDIQYF.

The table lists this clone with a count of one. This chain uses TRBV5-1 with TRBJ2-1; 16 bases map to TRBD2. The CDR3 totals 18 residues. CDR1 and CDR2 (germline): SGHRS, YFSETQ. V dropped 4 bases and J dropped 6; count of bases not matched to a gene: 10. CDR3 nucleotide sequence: TGCGCCAGCAGCCCGGGACTAGCGGGGGGGCACCGAGGCAATGAGCAGTTCTTC. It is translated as CASSPGLAGGHRGNEQFF.

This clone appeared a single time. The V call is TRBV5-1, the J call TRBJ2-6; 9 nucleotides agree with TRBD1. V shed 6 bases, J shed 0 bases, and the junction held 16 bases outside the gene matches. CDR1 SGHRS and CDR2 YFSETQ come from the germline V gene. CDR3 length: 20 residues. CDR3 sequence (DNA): TGCGCCAGCACCCCACAGGGGGCCCATATCACGGACTCTGGGGCCAACGTCCTGACTTTC. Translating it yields CASTPQGAHITDSGANVLTF.

For the CDR3, the DNA is TGCGCCAGCAGCTTTAAAACCAGGTTCACCACAGATACGCAGTATTTT. Translating it yields CASSFKTRFTTDTQYF. The V call is TRBV5-1, the J call TRBJ2-3; D remains unclear. CDR1 SGHRS and CDR2 YFSETQ come from the germline V gene. V lost 2 bases, J lost 2 bases, and 15 bases lay in between. The length of the CDR3 is 16 residues.

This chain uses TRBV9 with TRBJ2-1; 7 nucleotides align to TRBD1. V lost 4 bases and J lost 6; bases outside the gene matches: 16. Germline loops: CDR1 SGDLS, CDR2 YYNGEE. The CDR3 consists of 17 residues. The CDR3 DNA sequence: TGTGCCAGCAGCCCCCCGATACCGGGACAGTGGGGCAATGAGCAGTTCTTC. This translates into CASSPPIPGQWGNEQFF.

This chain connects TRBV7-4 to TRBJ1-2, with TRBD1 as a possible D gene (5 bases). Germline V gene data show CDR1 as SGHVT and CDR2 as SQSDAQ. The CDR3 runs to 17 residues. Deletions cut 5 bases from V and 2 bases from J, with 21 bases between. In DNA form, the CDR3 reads TGTGCCAGCAGCCTCCTCTTCCCTAAGACAGAAAACTATGGCTACACCTTC. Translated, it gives CASSLLFPKTENYGYTF.

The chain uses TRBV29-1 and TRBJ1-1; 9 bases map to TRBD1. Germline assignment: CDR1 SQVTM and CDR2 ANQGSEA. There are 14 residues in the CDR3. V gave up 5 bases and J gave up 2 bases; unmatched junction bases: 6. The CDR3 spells CSVSRDRVNTEAFF. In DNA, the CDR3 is TGCAGCGTTTCGCGGGACAGGGTCAACACTGAAGCTTTCTTT.

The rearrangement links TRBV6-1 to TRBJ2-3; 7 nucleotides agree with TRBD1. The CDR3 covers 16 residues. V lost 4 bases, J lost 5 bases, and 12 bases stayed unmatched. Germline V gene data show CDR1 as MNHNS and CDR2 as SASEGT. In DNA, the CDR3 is TGTGCCAGCAGTGGGGAGAGGACAGGCAAGGAAGATACGCAGTATTTT. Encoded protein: CASSGERTGKEDTQYF.

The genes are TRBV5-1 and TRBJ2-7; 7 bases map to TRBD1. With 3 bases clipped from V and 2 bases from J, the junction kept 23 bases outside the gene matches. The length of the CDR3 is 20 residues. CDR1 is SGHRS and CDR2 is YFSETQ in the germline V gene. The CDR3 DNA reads TGCGCCAGCAGCTGGGATACAGGGGAATCACCTCCCTACCTGGCCTACGAGCAGTACTTC. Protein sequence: CASSWDTGESPPYLAYEQYF.

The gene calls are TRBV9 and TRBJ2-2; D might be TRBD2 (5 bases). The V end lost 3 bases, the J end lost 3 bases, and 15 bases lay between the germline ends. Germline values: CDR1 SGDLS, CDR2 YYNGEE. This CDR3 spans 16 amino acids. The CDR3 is CASSATGWSDTGELFF. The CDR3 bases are TGTGCCAGCAGCGCAACGGGGTGGTCGGACACCGGGGAGCTGTTTTTT.

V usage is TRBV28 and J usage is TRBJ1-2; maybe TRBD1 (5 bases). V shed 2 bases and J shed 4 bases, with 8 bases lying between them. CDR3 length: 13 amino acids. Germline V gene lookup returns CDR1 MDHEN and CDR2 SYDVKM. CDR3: CASSLTGSYGYTF. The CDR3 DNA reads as TGTGCCAGCAGTTTAACAGGCTCCTATGGCTACACCTTC.

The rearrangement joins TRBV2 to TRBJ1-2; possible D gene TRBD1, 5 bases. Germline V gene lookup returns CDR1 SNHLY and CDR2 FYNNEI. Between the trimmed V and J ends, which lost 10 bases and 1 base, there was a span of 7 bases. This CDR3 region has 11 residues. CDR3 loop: CAKQVNYGYTF. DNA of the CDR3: TGTGCCAAACAGGTTAACTATGGCTACACCTTC.

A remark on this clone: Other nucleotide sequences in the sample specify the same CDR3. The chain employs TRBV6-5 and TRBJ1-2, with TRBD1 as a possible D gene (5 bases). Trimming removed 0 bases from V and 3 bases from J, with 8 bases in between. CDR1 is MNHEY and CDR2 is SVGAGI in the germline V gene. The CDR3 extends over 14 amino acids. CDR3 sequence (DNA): TGTGCCAGCAGTTACTCGGGCAGGGACTATGGCTACACCTTC. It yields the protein CASSYSGRDYGYTF.

CDR3 residues: CASSDRVQVPYGYTF. CDR3 nucleotides: TGTGCCAGCAGTGATCGAGTACAGGTTCCCTATGGCTACACCTTC. The chain carries TRBV2 and TRBJ1-2; a possible D gene is TRBD1 (5 bases). CDR1 is SNHLY and CDR2 is FYNNEI in the germline V gene. CDR3 length: 15 residues. Trimming removed 3 bases from V and 4 bases from J, with 15 bases in between.

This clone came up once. The CDR3 loop reads CASTNSYSRTFPNYGYTF. The CDR3 DNA reads TGCGCCAGCACCAACTCTTACTCCCGCACCTTTCCCAACTATGGCTACACCTTC. This rearrangement joins TRBV5-1 to TRBJ1-2; D unclear. Deletions cut 6 bases from V and 2 bases from J, with 26 bases between. The CDR3 has 18 residues. The germline gives CDR1 SGHRS, CDR2 YFSETQ.

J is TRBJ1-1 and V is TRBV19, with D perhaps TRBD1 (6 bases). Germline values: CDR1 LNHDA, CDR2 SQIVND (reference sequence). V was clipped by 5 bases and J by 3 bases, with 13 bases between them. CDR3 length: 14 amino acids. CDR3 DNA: TGTGCCAGTAGTGCCCGGGGGGCACACACTGAAGCTTTCTTT. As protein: CASSARGAHTEAFF.

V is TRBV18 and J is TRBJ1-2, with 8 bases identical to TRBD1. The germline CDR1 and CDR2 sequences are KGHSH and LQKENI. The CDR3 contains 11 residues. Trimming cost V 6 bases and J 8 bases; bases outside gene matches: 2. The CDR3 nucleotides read TGTGCCAGCTCTGGACAGGGAGGCTACACCTTC. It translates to CASSGQGGYTF.

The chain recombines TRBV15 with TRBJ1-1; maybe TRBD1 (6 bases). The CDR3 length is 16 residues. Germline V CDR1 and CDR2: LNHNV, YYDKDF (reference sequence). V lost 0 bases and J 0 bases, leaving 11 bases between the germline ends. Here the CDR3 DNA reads TGTGCCACCAGCAGAGATGGGGGCGGGCTGAACACTGAAGCTTTCTTT. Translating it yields CATSRDGGGLNTEAFF.

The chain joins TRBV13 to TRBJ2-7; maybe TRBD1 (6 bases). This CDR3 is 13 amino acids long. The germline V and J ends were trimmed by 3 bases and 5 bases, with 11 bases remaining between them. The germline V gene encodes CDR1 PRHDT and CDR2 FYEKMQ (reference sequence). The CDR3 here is CASSFWTAHEQYF. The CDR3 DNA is TGTGCCAGCAGCTTCTGGACAGCCCACGAGCAGTACTTC.

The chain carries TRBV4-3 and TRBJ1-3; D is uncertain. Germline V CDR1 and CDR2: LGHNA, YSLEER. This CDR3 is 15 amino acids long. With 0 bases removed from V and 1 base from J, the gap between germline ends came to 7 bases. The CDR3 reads CASSQDPGSGNTIYF. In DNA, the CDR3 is TGCGCCAGCAGCCAAGATCCGGGATCTGGAAACACCATATATTTT.

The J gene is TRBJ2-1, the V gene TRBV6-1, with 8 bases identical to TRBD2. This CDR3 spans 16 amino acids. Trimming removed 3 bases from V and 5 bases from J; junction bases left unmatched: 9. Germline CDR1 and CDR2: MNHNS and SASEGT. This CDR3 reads CASSEWGAGVNNEQFF. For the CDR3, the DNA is TGTGCCAGCAGTGAGTGGGGAGCGGGGGTTAACAATGAGCAGTTCTTC.

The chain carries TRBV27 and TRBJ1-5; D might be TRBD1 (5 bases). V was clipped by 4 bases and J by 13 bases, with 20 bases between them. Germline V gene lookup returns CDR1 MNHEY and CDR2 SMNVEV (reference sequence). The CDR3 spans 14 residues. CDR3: CASSSGRASPQQHF. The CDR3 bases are TGTGCCAGCAGTTCCGGCAGGGCCTCGCCCCAACAGCATTTT.

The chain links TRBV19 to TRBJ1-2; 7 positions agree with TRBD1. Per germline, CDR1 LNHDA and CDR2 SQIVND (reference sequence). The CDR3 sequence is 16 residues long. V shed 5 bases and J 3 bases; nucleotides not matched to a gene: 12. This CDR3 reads CASSSLRPGGYYGYTF. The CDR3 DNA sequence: TGTGCCAGTAGTTCTCTCCGGCCAGGGGGGTACTATGGCTACACCTTC.

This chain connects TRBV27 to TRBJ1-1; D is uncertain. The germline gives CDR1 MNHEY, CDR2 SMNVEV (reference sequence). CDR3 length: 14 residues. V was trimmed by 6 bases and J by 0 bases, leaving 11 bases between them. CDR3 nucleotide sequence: TGTGCCAGCAGCAAGACTAGTTTGAACACTGAAGCTTTCTTT. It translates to CASSKTSLNTEAFF.

The CDR3 DNA sequence: TGTGCCAGCAGGAAATTCCGGGACAGACTTCATGGCTACACCTTC. Translation: CASRKFRDRLHGYTF. The chain couples TRBV6-7 to TRBJ1-2; 7 bases are a match to TRBD1. TRBV6-7 is identified as an open reading frame with a role that is uncertain. Germline trimming cut 6 bases from V and 6 bases from J; bases unmatched to any gene: 13. The CDR3 has 15 amino acids.

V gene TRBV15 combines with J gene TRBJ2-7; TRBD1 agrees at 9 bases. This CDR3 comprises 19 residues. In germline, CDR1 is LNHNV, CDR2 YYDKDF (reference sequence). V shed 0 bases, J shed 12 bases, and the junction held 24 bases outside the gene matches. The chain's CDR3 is CATSRDAQGARKDASLRYF. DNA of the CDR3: TGTGCCACCAGCAGAGATGCACAGGGGGCTAGGAAAGATGCGTCTCTTCGGTACTTC.

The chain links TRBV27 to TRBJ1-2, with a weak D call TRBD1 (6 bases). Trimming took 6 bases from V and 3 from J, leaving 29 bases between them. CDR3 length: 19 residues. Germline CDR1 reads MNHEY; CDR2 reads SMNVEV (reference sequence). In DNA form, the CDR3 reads TGTGCCAGCAGGTCCTCGGGCAGGGGCCTATCCAGGCGGGACTATGGCTACACCTTC. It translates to CASRSSGRGLSRRDYGYTF.